The TCR beta chain under discussion was sequenced for a study of cytomegalovirus exposure and HLA in healthy donors. PCR amplification relied on 60 Vbeta primers (plus 13 Jbeta primers). This table comes from immunoSEQ multiplex PCR, and its TCRdb copy is limited to in-frame clones, with some not included. This sample has 100,000 to 150,000 clones, with 75% to 85% found just once. Findings and caveats of the study: Generally TCR sequences proved uncommon, though certain public TCRs appeared in numerous donors. Trimming of TCR beta V- and J-genes showed a link, identified in a later analysis, to a missense DCLRE1C variant.

About this clone: The target antigen is unknown.

The specimen was PBMCs. The TCR sequence derives from a girl aged 2 to 9 in good health and CMV-seronegative.

The CDR3 DNA reads as TGTGCCAGCAGCCGCCTGACCGCGGGAGAGGAGACCCAGTACTTC. Amino acids: CASSRLTAGEETQYF. The chain has TRBV14 and TRBJ2-5; 7 bases are a match to TRBD2. The CDR3 covers 15 residues. Germline CDR1 is SGHDN and CDR2 is FVKESK. After removal of 4 bases from V and 5 bases from J, the junction contained 10 bases not matched to a gene.